The 26 T cell receptor beta chains reported below all come from one sample, sequenced in a study of T cell repertoires in cytomegalovirus infection. These receptors have no identified antigens. TCRdb redid the calling of the reads with MiXCR, one entry per CDR3 protein. This table holds under 200,000 distinct CDR3 sequences, roughly 20% found once. This specimen consisted of CD8+ T cells from cultured PBMCs, obtained from culture after CMV antigen stimulation. The receptors shown here come from a human donor in good health (CMV status not recorded). Some clones in this sample may be carry-over from other donors' samples.

The V and J genes are TRBV6-1 and TRBJ1-1; D possibly corresponds to TRBD1 (6 bases). V was pared by 8 bases and J by 0 bases, with 22 bases between. Per germline, CDR1 MNHNS and CDR2 SASEGT. This CDR3 has 17 amino acids. CDR3 sequence (DNA): TGTGCCAGCGGGGGCCGAACGGAGAGAGGGGTGAACACTGAAGCTTTCTTT. Translating gives CASGGRTERGVNTEAFF.

The rearrangement uses TRBV9 and TRBJ2-6; a weak D match, TRBD2 (5 bases). Germline V gene lookup returns CDR1 SGDLS and CDR2 YYNGEE. CDR3 length: 14 residues. Trimming removed 6 bases at V and 0 bases at J, with 7 bases between. The CDR3 loop reads CASMGSSGANVLTF. The CDR3 DNA reads TGTGCCAGCATGGGGAGCTCTGGGGCCAACGTCCTGACTTTC. Looking up the rest from reference TRBV9 and TRBJ2-6 gives the full variable domain: DSGVTQTPKHLITATGQRVTLRCSPRSGDLSVYWYQQSLDQGLQFLIQYYNGEERAKGNILERFSAQQFPDLHSELNLSSLELGDSALYFCASMGSSGANVLTFGAGSRLTVL.

The chain links TRBV19 to TRBJ1-2; possibly TRBD1 for D (5 bases). The V gene's germline CDR1 is LNHDA and CDR2 SQIVND (reference sequence). Trimming removed 3 bases at V and 6 bases at J, with 11 bases between. The CDR3 loop spans 13 amino acids. CDR3 loop: CASSIVQGDGYTF. The CDR3 DNA sequence: TGTGCCAGTAGTATCGTCCAGGGAGATGGCTACACCTTC.

This chain links TRBV12-3 or TRBV12-4 with TRBJ2-7; D unresolved. The V end was cut by 2 bases, the J end by 5 bases, with 19 bases between. The CDR3 loop spans 16 amino acids. In DNA form, the CDR3 reads TGTGCCAGCAGTTTACCCTTAGAAATGGAAATGCACGAGCAGTACTTC. Translating gives CASSLPLEMEMHEQYF.

This clonotype was found a few times. The V call is TRBV6-2 or TRBV6-3, the J call TRBJ1-2; TRBD1 might be the D (5 bases). The CDR3 has 14 amino acids. The V and J ends lost 6 bases and 3 bases respectively, with 14 bases between them. Germline assignment: CDR1 MNHEY and CDR2 SVGEGT. CDR3 sequence reads: CASSSEEGYYGYTF. The CDR3 DNA reads TGTGCCAGCAGCTCCGAGGAGGGGTACTATGGCTACACCTTC.

This clonotype was seen more than once but under ten times. The V gene is TRBV5-6, the J gene TRBJ1-1; D is unclear. The CDR3 is made up of 12 amino acids. V was shortened by 2 bases and J by 5 bases, with 7 bases between the two germline ends. Germline loops: CDR1 SGHDT, CDR2 YYEEEE. Written as DNA, the CDR3 is TGTGCCAGCAGCTTTGGAGATACTGAAGCTTTCTTT. Protein: CASSFGDTEAFF.

For the CDR3, the DNA is TGTGCCAGCAGCTTAGTGACCCTATTGATGGACACTGAAGCTTTCTTT. Residues: CASSLVTLLMDTEAFF. The chain combines TRBV7-4 with TRBJ1-1; D gene ambiguous. The V and J ends lost 1 base and 3 bases respectively, with 15 bases between them. The CDR3 extends over 16 amino acids. Per the germline V gene, CDR1 is SGHVT and CDR2 is SQSDAQ.

The table lists this clonotype with a few counts. The V call is TRBV7-9, the J call TRBJ2-5, with D tentatively TRBD1 (5 bases). V was pared by 3 bases and J by 3 bases, with 20 bases between. Per the germline V gene, CDR1 is SEHNR and CDR2 is FQNEAQ (reference sequence). The CDR3 contains 17 residues. The CDR3 protein is CASSFPATGTGEETQYF. CDR3 DNA: TGTGCCAGCAGCTTCCCCGCAACCGGTACAGGTGAAGAGACCCAGTACTTC.

This rearrangement joins TRBV7-2 to TRBJ2-7; tentatively, D is TRBD1 (6 bases). The CDR3 length is 14 residues. Germline V gene sequence: CDR1 SGHTA, CDR2 FQGNSA. The ends were cut back, 1 base at V and 2 bases at J, with 9 bases in the middle. As DNA, the CDR3 is TGTGCCAGCAGCTTAGAGCAGGGGACCTACGAGCAGTACTTC. It yields the protein CASSLEQGTYEQYF.

The rearrangement joins TRBV2 to TRBJ1-2; perhaps TRBD1 as D (5 bases). In germline, CDR1 is SNHLY, CDR2 FYNNEI. The CDR3 extends over 11 amino acids. V was pared by 8 bases and J by 9 bases, with 13 bases between. The CDR3 is CASLDRGSYTF. DNA for the CDR3: TGTGCCAGCCTGGATAGGGGAAGCTACACCTTC.

This clonotype was seen a handful of times. The chain combines TRBV10-3 with TRBJ1-1; D perhaps matches TRBD1 (6 bases). The CDR3 length is 15 residues. Trimming removed 0 bases at V and 3 bases at J, with 11 bases between. Germline V gene data show CDR1 as ENHRY and CDR2 as SYGVKD. CDR3 sequence (DNA): TGTGCCATCAGTGAGTCGCGGGGGGCGTACACTGAAGCTTTCTTT. Encoded protein: CAISESRGAYTEAFF.

V and J are TRBV20-1 and TRBJ1-3; D is undetermined. There are 15 residues in the CDR3. The V end was cut by 3 bases, the J end by 0 bases, with 12 bases between. Germline V gene lookup returns CDR1 DFQATT and CDR2 SNEGSKA (reference sequence). As DNA, the CDR3 is TGCAGTGCTAGTGACCTGTGGGACTCTGGAAACACCATATATTTT. As protein: CSASDLWDSGNTIYF.

J is TRBJ2-1 and V is TRBV7-9; a weak D match, TRBD2 (6 bases). Trimming stripped 6 bases from V and 10 bases from J, with 22 bases between. Germline V gene sequence: CDR1 SEHNR, CDR2 FQNEAQ (reference sequence). This CDR3 has 15 residues. The CDR3 protein is CASSLAEGRLVEQFF. DNA of the CDR3: TGTGCCAGCAGTTTGGCGGAGGGACGGCTGGTGGAGCAGTTCTTC.

This clonotype was found a few times. The gene calls are TRBV12-5 and TRBJ1-2; the D gene is possibly TRBD1 (5 bases). CDR3 length: 15 amino acids. V was shortened by 2 bases and J by 6 bases, with 16 bases between the two germline ends. Germline assignment: CDR1 LGHNT and CDR2 FRNRAP. The CDR3 protein is CASGLIGGGVDGYTF. For the CDR3, the DNA is TGTGCTAGTGGTTTGATTGGGGGGGGAGTCGATGGCTACACCTTC. Variable domain in full (rest from reference TRBV12-5 and TRBJ1-2): DARVTQTPRHKVTEMGQEVTMRCQPILGHNTVFWYRQTMMQGLELLAYFRNRAPLDDSGMPKDRFSAEMPDATLATLKIQPSEPRDSAVYFCASGLIGGGVDGYTFGSGTRLTVV.

The chain uses TRBV12-3 or TRBV12-4 and TRBJ1-4; perhaps TRBD1 as D (6 bases). The CDR3 contains 14 residues. The germline V and J ends were trimmed by 6 bases and 5 bases, with 13 bases remaining between them. The CDR3 reads CASSLDSLNEKLFF. Written as DNA, the CDR3 is TGTGCCAGCAGCCTGGACAGTCTGAATGAAAAACTGTTTTTT.

The gene calls are TRBV15 and TRBJ2-1; 7 bases match TRBD1. Losses at the gene ends were 6 bases for V and 6 bases for J; bases not matched to a gene: 17. Germline V CDR1 and CDR2: LNHNV, YYDKDF (reference sequence). The CDR3 loop spans 17 amino acids. The CDR3 DNA sequence: TGTGCCACCAGTAACCCTGTACAGGGGAAGAGGGGCAATGAGCAGTTCTTC. Its translation: CATSNPVQGKRGNEQFF.

This clonotype has a handful of counts. This rearrangement joins TRBV9 to TRBJ1-1; no clear D gene. V was shortened by 4 bases and J by 4 bases, with 11 bases between the two germline ends. The germline CDR1 and CDR2 sequences are SGDLS and YYNGEE. The CDR3 has 13 amino acids. The CDR3 DNA follows: TGTGCCAGCAGCATGGGAGGACGCACTGAAGCTTTCTTT. This encodes CASSMGGRTEAFF.

The chain joins TRBV19 to TRBJ2-1; TRBD1 matches 7 bases. There are 16 residues in the CDR3. Germline V gene data show CDR1 as LNHDA and CDR2 as SQIVND (reference sequence). Trimming took 1 base from V and 4 from J; bases not matched to a gene: 7. The CDR3: CASSIVLGQSYNEQFF. The CDR3 coding sequence is TGTGCCAGTAGTATAGTTTTGGGACAGTCTTACAATGAGCAGTTCTTC.

This clonotype was detected a few times. This chain joins TRBV7-9 and TRBJ1-1, with D possibly being TRBD1 (6 bases). The CDR3 is 14 amino acids. Trimming shortened V by 7 bases and J by 5 bases, and 17 bases separated the two germline ends. Germline V gives CDR1 SEHNR, CDR2 FQNEAQ (reference sequence). The CDR3 sequence is CASNTGGLLTEAFF. CDR3 bases: TGTGCCAGCAACACCGGGGGGCTATTGACTGAAGCTTTCTTT.

The V call is TRBV7-9, the J call TRBJ2-7; D perhaps matches TRBD2 (6 bases). The ends were cut back, 5 bases at V and 3 bases at J, with 14 bases in the middle. The CDR3 loop spans 14 amino acids. Germline V gene lookup returns CDR1 SEHNR and CDR2 FQNEAQ (reference sequence). The CDR3 DNA sequence: TGTGCCAGCAGCCCCGACCGGGGGTACTACGAGCAGTACTTC. It translates to CASSPDRGYYEQYF. Complete variable domain (other parts from reference TRBV7-9 and TRBJ2-7): DTGVSQNPRHKITKRGQNVTFRCDPISEHNRLYWYRQTLGQGPEFLTYFQNEAQLEKSRLLSDRFSAERPKGSFSTLEIQRTEQGDSAMYLCASSPDRGYYEQYFGPGTRLTVT.

This chain uses TRBV28 with TRBJ2-7; D unresolved. The germline gives CDR1 MDHEN, CDR2 SYDVKM. V lost 10 bases and J lost 1, with 11 bases in between. The CDR3 is made up of 12 amino acids. The CDR3 DNA follows: TGTGCCACTCGGGTTGGTTCCTACGAGCAGTACTTC. Protein product: CATRVGSYEQYF.

The V call is TRBV4-1, the J call TRBJ2-3, with unresolved D. Germline CDR1 is MGHRA and CDR2 is YSYEKL. The CDR3 runs to 14 residues. Trimming pared 3 bases from V and 2 bases from J, leaving 9 bases between. The CDR3 DNA is TGCGCCAGCAGCCAGAACGGTGACACAGATACGCAGTATTTT. This translates into CASSQNGDTDTQYF.

The rearrangement joins TRBV12-5 to TRBJ2-1; unclear D gene. Trimming cost V 4 bases and J 3 bases, with 7 bases left between them. Germline CDR1 is LGHNT and CDR2 is FRNRAP. This CDR3 comprises 13 residues. CDR3 region: CASGSPGYNEQFF. CDR3 bases: TGTGCTAGTGGTTCGCCGGGCTACAATGAGCAGTTCTTC.

The chain combines TRBV27 with TRBJ1-5, with 7 bases identical to TRBD1. CDR1 MNHEY and CDR2 SMNVEV come from the germline V gene (reference sequence). The V and J ends lost 4 bases and 7 bases, in that order; junction bases with no gene match: 19. The CDR3 contains 18 residues. CDR3 DNA: TGTGCCAGCAGTTCTTCCCCCCTAACAGACAGGGCGATACAGCCCCAGCATTTT. Translated, it gives CASSSSPLTDRAIQPQHF.

The J gene is TRBJ1-2, the V gene TRBV7-2; tentatively, D is TRBD1 (5 bases). V was cut by 1 base and J by 7 bases, with 22 bases left in between. Germline CDR1 reads SGHTA; CDR2 reads FQGNSA. The CDR3 contains 17 residues. CDR3 residues: CASSLGTTGTYRLGYTF. The DNA of the CDR3 is TGTGCCAGCAGCTTAGGAACAACCGGGACCTATAGGCTTGGCTACACCTTC. Full variable domain (remainder filled in from reference TRBV7-2 and TRBJ1-2): GAGVSQSPSNKVTEKGKDVELRCDPISGHTALYWYRQSLGQGLEFLIYFQGNSAPDKSGLPSDRFSAERTGGSVSTLTIQRTQQEDSAVYLCASSLGTTGTYRLGYTFGSGTRLTVV.

This clonotype was observed a handful of times. This chain uses TRBV12-5 with TRBJ2-1; 9 positions agree with TRBD1. V lost 1 base to trimming and J lost 7 bases; unmatched junction nucleotides: 11. Germline values: CDR1 LGHNT, CDR2 FRNRAP. CDR3 length equals 17 residues. CDR3: CASGLDTGTGFINEQFF. The CDR3 DNA reads TGTGCTAGTGGTTTGGACACCGGGACAGGGTTTATTAATGAGCAGTTCTTC. Together with reference TRBV12-5 and TRBJ2-1, the CDR3 gives the full variable domain: DARVTQTPRHKVTEMGQEVTMRCQPILGHNTVFWYRQTMMQGLELLAYFRNRAPLDDSGMPKDRFSAEMPDATLATLKIQPSEPRDSAVYFCASGLDTGTGFINEQFFGPGTRLTVL.